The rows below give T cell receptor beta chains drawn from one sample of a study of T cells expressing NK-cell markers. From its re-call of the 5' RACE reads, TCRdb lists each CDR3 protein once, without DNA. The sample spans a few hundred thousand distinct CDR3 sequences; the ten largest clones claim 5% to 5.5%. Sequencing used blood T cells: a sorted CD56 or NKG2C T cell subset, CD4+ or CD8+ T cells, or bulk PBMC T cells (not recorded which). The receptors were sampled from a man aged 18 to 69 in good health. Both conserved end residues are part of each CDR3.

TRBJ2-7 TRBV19 CASSRRQGAYEQYF
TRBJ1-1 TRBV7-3 CASSSGGPAGAAFF
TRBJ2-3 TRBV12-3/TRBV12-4 CASSLRRITDTQYF
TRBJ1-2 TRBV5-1 CASSSAGGTNYGYTF
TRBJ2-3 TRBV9 CASSISRTPSTDTQYF
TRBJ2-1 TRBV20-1 CSARRPAGADYEQFF
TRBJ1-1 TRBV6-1 CASTRLWRGETEAFF
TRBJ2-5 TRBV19 CASKSGSGGRGTQYF
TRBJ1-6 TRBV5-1 CASSLDLDLLGSPLHF
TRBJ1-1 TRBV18 CASSSTLGQDNTEAFF
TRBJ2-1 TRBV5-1 CASSRGSGASHEQFF
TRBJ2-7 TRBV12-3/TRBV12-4 CASSLFVGQGRVSYEQYF
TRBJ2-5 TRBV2 CATSGEVRETQYF
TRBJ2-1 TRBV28 CASSGPRREEQFF
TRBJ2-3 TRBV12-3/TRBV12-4 CASSWWDRGTDTQYF
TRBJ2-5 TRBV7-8 CASSPRVAGLLGETQYF
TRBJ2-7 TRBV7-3 CATAPDGGPSYEQYF
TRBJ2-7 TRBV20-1 CSARRRGKSYEQYF
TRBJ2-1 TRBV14 CASSPSHGVSTGNEQFF
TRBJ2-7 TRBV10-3 CAISGRQAYEQYF
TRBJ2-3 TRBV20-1 CSGLSGRDTQYF
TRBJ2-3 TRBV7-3 CASSFGTSGGMDTQYF
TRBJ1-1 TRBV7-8 CASSRRGQHTEAFF
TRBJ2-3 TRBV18 CASSQSGGANTQYF
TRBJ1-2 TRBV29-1 CSVEGQGNYGYTF
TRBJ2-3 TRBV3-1 CASSQDTALAGTDTQYF
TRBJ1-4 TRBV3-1 CASSQSAGPNEKLFF
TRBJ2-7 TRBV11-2 CASSLVTDGSYEQYF
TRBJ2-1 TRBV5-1 CASSLRGDLTAGEQFF
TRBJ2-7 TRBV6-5 CASSGPYEQYF
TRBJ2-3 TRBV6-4 CASSEGPTMSTDTQYF
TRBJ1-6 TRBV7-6 CASSGPGPRSPLHF
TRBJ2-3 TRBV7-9 CASSQRTSGDTDTQYF
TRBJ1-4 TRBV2 CASRRQGTNEKLFF
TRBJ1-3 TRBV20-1 CSAQGQGTSGNTIYF
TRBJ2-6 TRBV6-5 CASSYSPGAGANVLTF
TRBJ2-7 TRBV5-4 CASRTGLATYEQYF
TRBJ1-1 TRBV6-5 CASSYDSYNAEAFF
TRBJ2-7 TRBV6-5 CASSKNTQRPGQPRSSYEQYF
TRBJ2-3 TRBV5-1 CASGRAGSTDTQYF
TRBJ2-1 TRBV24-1 CATSRPGEDEQFF
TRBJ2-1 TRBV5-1 CASSPGQPYNEQFF
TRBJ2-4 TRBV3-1 CASSLLSLAGGPKNIQYF
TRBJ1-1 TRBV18 CASSGQKNTEAFF
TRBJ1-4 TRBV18 CASSPQRYQGNEKLFF
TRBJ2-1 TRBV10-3 CAIRPWAGNEQFF
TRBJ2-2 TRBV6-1 CASRASSVSGATGELFF
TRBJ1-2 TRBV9 CASSGTIGANYGYTF
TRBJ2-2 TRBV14 CASSQVFGGAGTGELFF
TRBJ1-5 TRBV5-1 CASRKTDNSNQPQHF
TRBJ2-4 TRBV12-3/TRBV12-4 CASSFKNIQYF
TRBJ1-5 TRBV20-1 CSARLWTGGKNQPQHF
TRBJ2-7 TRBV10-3 CAISGQGSHEQYF
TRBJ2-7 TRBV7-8 CASSRIGREQYF
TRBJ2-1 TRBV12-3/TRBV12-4 CASSFDRGPRNEQFF
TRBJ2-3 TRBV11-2 CASSLARDSRVTDTQYF
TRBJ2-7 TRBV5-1 CASSLGGGPVREQYF
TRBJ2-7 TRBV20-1 CSGTGTTTYEQYF
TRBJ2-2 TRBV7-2 CASSLGPRGRTGELFF